The next 17 T cell receptor beta chains were all read from a single sample in a study of OX40 agonist ivuxolimab in advanced cancers. The table came from immunoSEQ multiplex PCR; TCRdb's copy has only in-frame clones and leaves some out. This table has tens of thousands of clones, around 81% appearing once. The sample in question was CD4+ or CD8+ T cells sorted from blood, obtained in a trial of the OX40 agonist ivuxolimab. The receptors shown here come from an adult with an advanced solid tumor such as melanoma, head and neck, liver or kidney cancer.

The V gene is TRBV27, the J gene TRBJ2-7; D gene ambiguous. CDR1 is MNHEY and CDR2 is SMNVEV in the germline V gene (reference sequence). The CDR3 spans 13 residues. V lost 8 bases and J lost 5, with 16 bases in between. The CDR3 nucleotides are TGTGCCAGCGGGTACAGTGGCCCCAACGAGCAGTACTTC. This sequence encodes CASGYSGPNEQYF.

In DNA, the CDR3 is TGTGCCAGCAGCGCAGGGTACACTGAAGCTTTCTTT. It specifies CASSAGYTEAFF. This chain uses TRBV7-2 with TRBJ1-1; tentative D call: TRBD1 (5 bases). The CDR3 consists of 12 residues. Trimming removed 5 bases at V and 3 bases at J, with 7 bases between. Germline CDR1 reads SGHTA; CDR2 reads FQGNSA.

The CDR3 loop is CASSLGRTALNYGYTF. DNA of the CDR3: TGTGCCAGCAGCTTAGGGAGGACAGCGCTAAACTATGGCTACACCTTC. The chain is built from TRBV13 and TRBJ1-2, with D maybe TRBD1 (6 bases). Germline-derived CDR1 and CDR2 are PRHDT and FYEKMQ (reference sequence). Trimming left V 0 bases short and J 2 bases short, with 13 bases between. There are 16 residues in the CDR3.

The chain uses TRBV27 and TRBJ2-7; 7 bases map to TRBD1. V trimming: 2 bases; J trimming: 4 bases; junction bases outside the gene matches: 17. This CDR3 contains 18 residues. Germline V gene lookup returns CDR1 MNHEY and CDR2 SMNVEV (reference sequence). The CDR3 is CASSLRSPDRVKGYEQYF. The DNA for the CDR3 is TGTGCCAGCAGTTTAAGGTCCCCAGACAGGGTGAAAGGGTACGAGCAGTACTTC.

This clone has only a few counts. The chain has TRBV6-5 and TRBJ1-1; D is perhaps TRBD1 (5 bases). Germline loops: CDR1 MNHEY, CDR2 SVGAGI. V was cut by 4 bases and J by 8 bases, with 14 bases left in between. The CDR3 is 13 residues long. CDR3 loop: CASSWGTGKEAFF. Written as DNA, the CDR3 is TGTGCCAGCAGTTGGGGGACGGGAAAAGAAGCTTTCTTT.

This chain connects TRBV19 to TRBJ2-1, with D perhaps TRBD2 (6 bases). V was pared by 6 bases and J by 6 bases, with 12 bases between. Germline loops: CDR1 LNHDA, CDR2 SQIVND (reference sequence). The CDR3 is 13 residues long. CDR3 sequence: CASREGNPNEQFF. The DNA of the CDR3 is TGTGCCAGTAGGGAGGGCAATCCCAATGAGCAGTTCTTC.

This clone was observed a single time. The V gene is TRBV5-1, the J gene TRBJ2-7; the D gene is possibly TRBD2 (6 bases). Trimming left V 1 base short and J 5 bases short, with 13 bases between. The CDR3 runs 14 residues. Looked up from germline, CDR1 is SGHRS and CDR2 is YFSETQ. The CDR3 reads CASSLFRDSNEQYF. Here the CDR3 DNA reads TGCGCCAGCAGCTTGTTTCGGGACTCGAACGAGCAGTACTTC.

The rearrangement uses TRBV11-2 and TRBJ2-1, with 8 bases aligning to TRBD2. The CDR3 has 15 residues. Trimming at V came to 6 bases and at J to 2 bases, leaving 6 bases not matched to a gene. The germline V gene encodes CDR1 SGHAT and CDR2 FQNNGV. CDR3 DNA sequence: TGTGCCAGCAGTCAGGTTAGCGGGACCTACAATGAGCAGTTCTTC. Residues: CASSQVSGTYNEQFF.

The J gene is TRBJ1-5, the V gene TRBV7-3, with D perhaps TRBD1 (6 bases). The V end lost 4 bases, the J end lost 5 bases, and 21 bases lay between the germline ends. This CDR3 region has 17 residues. Germline values: CDR1 SGHTA, CDR2 FQGTGA. The CDR3 reads CASSCTGARSAYQPQHF. The CDR3 nucleotides are TGTGCCAGCAGCTGTACGGGGGCCCGATCGGCGTATCAGCCCCAGCATTTT. Looking up the rest from reference TRBV7-3 and TRBJ1-5 gives the full variable domain: GAGVSQTPSNKVTEKGKYVELRCDPISGHTALYWYRQSLGQGPEFLIYFQGTGAADDSGLPNDRFFAVRPEGSVSTLKIQRTERGDSAVYLCASSCTGARSAYQPQHFGDGTRLSIL.

The rearrangement joins TRBV9 to TRBJ1-1; D is possibly TRBD1 (5 bases). The germline V gene encodes CDR1 SGDLS and CDR2 YYNGEE. Trimming pared 5 bases from V and 0 bases from J, leaving 11 bases between. There are 14 residues in the CDR3. The CDR3 nucleotides read TGTGCCAGCAGGGGGTCGGGGCTGAACACTGAAGCTTTCTTT. Amino acid sequence: CASRGSGLNTEAFF.

The gene calls are TRBV28 and TRBJ2-1; 7 bases match TRBD2. The germline V gene has CDR1 MDHEN and CDR2 SYDVKM. The CDR3 runs to 14 residues. Trimming at V came to 2 bases and at J to 4 bases, leaving 2 bases not matched to a gene. CDR3 sequence: CASSLMRGYNEQFF. The CDR3 nucleotides read TGTGCCAGCAGTTTAATGCGGGGGTACAATGAGCAGTTCTTC.

The chain recombines TRBV6-5 with TRBJ2-2, with a weak D call TRBD2 (7 bases). CDR3 length: 13 amino acids. CDR1 is MNHEY, CDR2 SVGAGI, per germline. V was cut by 4 bases and J by 6 bases, with 9 bases left in between. CDR3 sequence: CASSLGGAGELFF. CDR3 nucleotide sequence: TGTGCCAGCAGTTTAGGGGGGGCCGGGGAGCTGTTTTTT.

The chain uses TRBV9 and TRBJ2-5, with 10 bases fitting TRBD1. Germline assignment: CDR1 SGDLS and CDR2 YYNGEE. This CDR3 spans 14 amino acids. With V trimmed by 4 bases and J by 3 bases, 3 bases remained unmatched. CDR3 nucleotide sequence: TGTGCCAGCAGCAAGGGGACAGGGGAAGAGACCCAGTACTTC. Translation gives CASSKGTGEETQYF.

The rearrangement links TRBV11-2 to TRBJ2-7; D gene unclear. This CDR3 has 13 residues. Trimming took 3 bases from V and 0 from J, leaving 6 bases between them. Per the germline V gene, CDR1 is SGHAT and CDR2 is FQNNGV. This CDR3 is CASSLSDSYEQYF. Here the CDR3 DNA reads TGTGCCAGCAGCTTGTCTGACTCCTACGAGCAGTACTTC.

The chain recombines TRBV6-5 with TRBJ1-1; the D is unclear. Trimming removed 5 bases from V and 3 bases from J, with 10 bases in between. CDR1 and CDR2 from the germline V gene are MNHEY and SVGAGI. This CDR3 comprises 13 residues. The CDR3 DNA reads TGTGCCAGCAGTCAGCAGGAGGACACTGAAGCTTTCTTT. Translating gives CASSQQEDTEAFF.

This chain connects TRBV2 to TRBJ2-3; 9 positions match TRBD2. Trimming cost V 8 bases and J 0 bases; bases outside gene matches: 6. Germline V lookup: CDR1 SNHLY, CDR2 FYNNEI. The CDR3 has 15 residues. CDR3 nucleotides: TGTGCCAGCGGAAACCTAGCGGGGAGCACAGATACGCAGTATTTT. Protein product: CASGNLAGSTDTQYF.

This clone was counted once. The rearrangement joins TRBV27 to TRBJ2-3; the match to TRBD2 covers 10 bases. With V trimmed by 2 bases and J by 3 bases, 8 bases remained unmatched. The CDR3 is 17 residues long. CDR1 MNHEY and CDR2 SMNVEV come from the germline V gene (reference sequence). This CDR3 reads CASSLLSLAGATDTQYF. CDR3 DNA: TGTGCCAGCAGTTTACTTTCTCTAGCGGGGGCGACAGATACGCAGTATTTT.